This T cell receptor beta chain was observed in a study of identical twins. The CDR3 extends over 12 amino acids. V was clipped by 6 bases and J by 9 bases, with 16 bases between them. The germline V gene has CDR1 DFQATT and CDR2 SNEGSKA (reference sequence). This clonotype was observed at least ten times. From the 5' RACE reads, TCRdb called clonotypes with MiXCR, one entry per CDR3 protein. The table includes over 600,000 distinct CDR3 sequences, 21% detected once. This sample also appeared in a second study, on T cells expressing NK-cell markers.

The receptor was derived from a woman aged 18 to 35 in good health. The source material was PBMCs. The gene calls are TRBV20-1 and TRBJ2-3; D is ambiguous. The chain's CDR3 is CSAGISIGTQYF. The CDR3 bases are TGCAGTGCGGGAATTAGCATCGGCACGCAGTATTTT.